A single sample gave rise to the 22 T cell receptor beta chains below, sequenced in a study of memory CD4+ T cells and cytomegalovirus serostatus. The sort gate was single viable CD3+CD4+CD8-CD45RO+ cells for memory CD4+ T cells. This table comes from immunoSEQ multiplex PCR, and its TCRdb copy is limited to in-frame clones, with some not included. The data show fewer than 50,000 clones, 76% seen once. Sequencing used memory CD4+ T cells from blood. The receptors originated from an adult in good health and CMV-seronegative.

The gene calls are TRBV28 and TRBJ2-5; TRBD1 agrees at 9 bases. Germline V CDR1 and CDR2: MDHEN, SYDVKM. The CDR3 consists of 14 residues. After removal of 7 bases from V and 6 bases from J, the junction contained 9 bases not matched to a gene. The CDR3 here is CASKTGQGAQTQYF. The CDR3 DNA follows: TGTGCCAGCAAGACGGGACAGGGCGCACAGACCCAGTACTTC.

The V gene is TRBV6-5, the J gene TRBJ1-4, with D maybe TRBD1 (6 bases). The CDR3 length is 16 residues. Germline CDR1 and CDR2: MNHEY and SVGAGI. V was trimmed by 0 bases and J by 8 bases, leaving 16 bases between them. CDR3: CASSYSSGAGGEKLFF. The CDR3 bases are TGTGCCAGCAGTTACTCGTCAGGGGCGGGAGGAGAAAAACTGTTTTTT.

The V call is TRBV10-3, the J call TRBJ2-1; D is ambiguous. This CDR3 region has 11 residues. Germline-derived CDR1 and CDR2 are ENHRY and SYGVKD. V was pared by 5 bases and J by 5 bases, with 4 bases between. As DNA, the CDR3 is TGTGCCATCAGTACAAACAATGAGCAGTTCTTC. Protein product: CAISTNNEQFF.

A few counts support this clone. Other DNA sequences from this sample encode an identical CDR3 as well. This chain links TRBV2 with TRBJ1-2; D is unresolved. Per the germline V gene, CDR1 is SNHLY and CDR2 is FYNNEI. The CDR3 is 13 amino acids. Trimming took 3 bases from V and 1 from J, leaving 6 bases between them. The CDR3: CASSETYNYGYTF. CDR3 coding DNA: TGTGCCAGCAGTGAGACCTATAACTATGGCTACACCTTC.

This chain uses TRBV11-2 with TRBJ2-6; D may be TRBD2 (6 bases). CDR3 length equals 15 residues. CDR1 SGHAT and CDR2 FQNNGV come from the germline V gene. V shed 5 bases and J shed 3 bases, with 11 bases lying between them. CDR3 protein: CASSPRGDGANVLTF. The CDR3 nucleotides read TGTGCCAGCAGCCCCCGCGGGGATGGGGCCAACGTCCTGACTTTC.

The sample holds a few counts of this clone. V usage is TRBV10-3 and J usage is TRBJ2-5; D tentatively fits TRBD1 or TRBD2 (5 bases each). This CDR3 contains 14 residues. Trimming took 3 bases from V and 5 from J, leaving 13 bases between them. CDR1 and CDR2 from the germline V gene are ENHRY and SYGVKD. CDR3 protein: CAISERGRDETQYF. The DNA of the CDR3 is TGTGCCATCAGTGAAAGGGGCAGGGACGAGACCCAGTACTTC.

This chain uses TRBV15 with TRBJ2-7, with 11 bases that match TRBD2. V shed 1 base, J shed 4 bases, and the junction held 12 bases outside the gene matches. This CDR3 has 18 residues. Germline CDR1 is LNHNV and CDR2 is YYDKDF (reference sequence). CDR3 sequence (DNA): TGTGCCACCAGCAGAGTTGATGGGGACGCTAGCGGGAGGTACGAGCAGTACTTC. Protein sequence: CATSRVDGDASGRYEQYF.

A single count supports this clone. This chain connects TRBV5-1 to TRBJ1-5; D remains unclear. The germline V gene encodes CDR1 SGHRS and CDR2 YFSETQ. The CDR3 spans 13 residues. Deletions cut 4 bases from V and 6 bases from J, with 11 bases between. CDR3 sequence reads: CASSLGRGQPQHF. The CDR3 DNA reads as TGCGCCAGCAGCCTCGGGCGGGGTCAGCCCCAGCATTTT.

The V call is TRBV5-1, the J call TRBJ2-3, with 8 bases aligning to TRBD2. The CDR3 totals 15 residues. J gave up 1 base and V 4 bases, and 5 bases lay outside the gene matches. Germline CDR1 reads SGHRS; CDR2 reads YFSETQ. In nucleotides, the CDR3 is TGCGCCAGCAGCCTTAGCGGGATAGGCACAGATACGCAGTATTTT. As protein: CASSLSGIGTDTQYF.

V and J are TRBV6-1 and TRBJ2-3; 10 bases are a match to TRBD1. This CDR3 contains 15 residues. The V gene end was trimmed by 4 bases and the J gene end by 6 bases; junction bases not matched to a gene: 7. Germline CDR1 MNHNS, CDR2 SASEGT. The CDR3 DNA reads TGTGCCAGCAGTGCCGACAGGGGGCCCGCCGATACGCAGTATTTT. This encodes CASSADRGPADTQYF.

The genes are TRBV5-1 and TRBJ1-1; no definite D call. Trimming left V 0 bases short and J 1 base short, with 4 bases between. The CDR3 length is 13 residues. Per the germline V gene, CDR1 is SGHRS and CDR2 is YFSETQ. The CDR3 region is CASSLAENTEAFF. CDR3 nucleotides: TGCGCCAGCAGCTTGGCGGAGAACACTGAAGCTTTCTTT. Complete variable domain (other parts from reference TRBV5-1 and TRBJ1-1): KAGVTQTPRYLIKTRGQQVTLSCSPISGHRSVSWYQQTPGQGLQFLFEYFSETQRNKGNFPGRFSGRQFSNSRSEMNVSTLELGDSALYLCASSLAENTEAFFGQGTRLTVV.

This clone was picked up a small number of times. The chain recombines TRBV7-8 with TRBJ2-2; 15 bases map to TRBD2. Germline V gene data show CDR1 as SGHVS and CDR2 as FQNEAQ. This CDR3 contains 18 residues. V trimming: 4 bases; J trimming: 6 bases; junction bases outside the gene matches: 9. CDR3 sequence reads: CASSWHRGLAGGAGELFF. CDR3 DNA: TGTGCCAGCAGCTGGCATAGGGGACTAGCGGGAGGCGCCGGGGAGCTGTTTTTT.

The V and J genes are TRBV7-2 and TRBJ1-6, with TRBD1 as a possible D gene (5 bases). Germline CDR1 reads SGHTA; CDR2 reads FQGNSA. The CDR3 loop spans 12 amino acids. V lost 4 bases to trimming and J lost 7 bases, with 5 bases between them. CDR3 sequence reads: CASSSGNSPLHF. The CDR3 nucleotides read TGTGCCAGCAGCTCAGGGAATTCACCCCTCCACTTT.

The chain couples TRBV14 to TRBJ1-2; D remains ambiguous. CDR1 and CDR2 (germline): SGHDN, FVKESK. Deletions cut 0 bases from V and 4 bases from J, with 12 bases between. The CDR3 loop spans 15 amino acids. The CDR3 DNA follows: TGTGCCAGCAGCCAAGATAATTGGGCCTCCTATGGCTACACCTTC. Its translation: CASSQDNWASYGYTF. Filled out from reference TRBV14 and TRBJ1-2, the complete variable domain reads EAGVTQFPSHSVIEKGQTVTLRCDPISGHDNLYWYRRVMGKEIKFLLHFVKESKQDESGMPNNRFLAERTGGTYSTLKVQPAELEDSGVYFCASSQDNWASYGYTFGSGTRLTVV.

V and J are TRBV28 and TRBJ2-3, with 12 nucleotides matching TRBD2. Losses at the gene ends were 8 bases for V and 4 bases for J; bases not matched to a gene: 4. Germline V CDR1 and CDR2: MDHEN, SYDVKM. There are 14 residues in the CDR3. CDR3 loop: CASLTSGRPDTQYF. The CDR3 DNA reads as TGTGCCAGCCTGACTAGCGGGAGACCAGATACGCAGTATTTT. Together with reference TRBV28 and TRBJ2-3, the CDR3 gives the full variable domain: DVKVTQSSRYLVKRTGEKVFLECVQDMDHENMFWYRQDPGLGLRLIYFSYDVKMKEKGDIPEGYSVSREKKERFSLILESASTNQTSMYLCASLTSGRPDTQYFGPGTRLTVL.

In its sample, this clone was seen a few times. Other DNA sequences in this sample translate to the same CDR3. The gene calls are TRBV28 and TRBJ1-5; D may be TRBD1 (6 bases). Looked up from germline, CDR1 is MDHEN and CDR2 is SYDVKM. The length of the CDR3 is 15 residues. Trimming left V 3 bases short and J 2 bases short, with 11 bases between. CDR3 sequence reads: CASSFVRGGNQPQHF. In nucleotides, the CDR3 is TGTGCCAGCAGTTTTGTCAGGGGTGGCAATCAGCCCCAGCATTTT.

In its sample, this clone was seen once. The rearrangement joins TRBV18 to TRBJ2-5, with D uncertain. CDR1 is KGHSH and CDR2 is LQKENI in the germline V gene. Trimming pared 1 base from V and 3 bases from J, leaving 0 bases between. The CDR3 loop spans 11 amino acids. The CDR3 bases are TGTGCCAGCTCACCACAAGAGACCCAGTACTTC. Amino acids: CASSPQETQYF. Variable domain in full (rest from reference TRBV18 and TRBJ2-5): NAGVMQNPRHLVRRRGQEARLRCSPMKGHSHVYWYRQLPEEGLKFMVYLQKENIIDESGMPKERFSAEFPKEGPSILRIQQVVRGDSAAYFCASSPQETQYFGPGTRLLVL.

A few counts support this clone. The V call is TRBV7-6, the J call TRBJ2-5; a weak D match, TRBD1 (5 bases). Trimming stripped 5 bases from V and 1 base from J, with 8 bases between. The CDR3 loop spans 13 amino acids. Germline CDR1 and CDR2: SGHVS and FNYEAQ. CDR3 nucleotide sequence: TGTGCCAGCAGCCGACAGTCCCAAGAGACCCAGTACTTC. This sequence encodes CASSRQSQETQYF.

This clone was observed once. CDR3 residues: CASSISLSGGNTEAFF. The CDR3 region has the DNA TGTGCCAGCAGTATTTCACTATCTGGGGGTAACACTGAAGCTTTCTTT. The chain links TRBV28 to TRBJ1-1; D perhaps matches TRBD1 (5 bases). CDR1 and CDR2 from the germline V gene are MDHEN and SYDVKM. The germline V and J ends were trimmed by 5 bases and 2 bases, with 18 bases remaining between them. The CDR3 length is 16 residues.

J is TRBJ1-6 and V is TRBV5-1; D gene unclear. In germline, CDR1 is SGHRS, CDR2 YFSETQ. The CDR3 contains 16 residues. The germline V and J ends were trimmed by 2 bases and 8 bases, with 17 bases remaining between them. As DNA, the CDR3 is TGCGCCAGCAGCTTACCTGAGGGCACGGGTGATTCACCCCTCCACTTT. Its protein is CASSLPEGTGDSPLHF.

This clone occurred a few times. J is TRBJ1-5 and V is TRBV29-1, with D unresolved. V dropped 4 bases and J dropped 0 bases, with 4 bases sitting between them. Germline V CDR1 and CDR2: SQVTM, ANQGSEA. The CDR3 is 12 residues long. The CDR3 loop is CSVADSNQPQHF. The DNA of the CDR3 is TGCAGCGTTGCAGATAGCAATCAGCCCCAGCATTTT.

The J gene is TRBJ2-5, the V gene TRBV7-8, with 9 bases that match TRBD1. Germline CDR1 and CDR2: SGHVS and FQNEAQ. With V trimmed by 7 bases and J by 1 base, 7 bases remained unmatched. This CDR3 contains 15 residues. The DNA of the CDR3 is TGTGCCAGCACCAAAGGACAGGGGCCCCAAGAGACCCAGTACTTC. Amino acid sequence: CASTKGQGPQETQYF. Based on the CDR3 plus reference TRBV7-8 and TRBJ2-5, the full variable domain is GAGVSQSPRYKVAKRGQDVALRCDPISGHVSLFWYQQALGQGPEFLTYFQNEAQLDKSGLPSDRFFAERPEGSVSTLKIQRTQQEDSAVYLCASTKGQGPQETQYFGPGTRLLVL.